This T cell receptor (beta chain) derives from a study of T cell responses to AZD1222 COVID-19 vaccine. The data were produced by immunoSEQ multiplex PCR, yet TCRdb's version contains in-frame clones alone and is incomplete. In the table there are over 100,000 clones, around 86% of which are singletons. Trimming took off 0 bases at V and 3 bases at J, with 11 bases between the two ends. The CDR3 is 15 amino acids. The V gene's germline CDR1 is SGHTA and CDR2 FQGNSA. The chain combines TRBV7-2 with TRBJ1-2; no firm D call. The source material was peripheral blood, sampled on day 0 of AZD1222 vaccination. This sequence originates from an adult in good health. CDR3 sequence reads: CASSLALTDYYGYTF. The CDR3 DNA follows: TGTGCCAGCAGCTTAGCGCTAACGGATTACTATGGCTACACCTTC.